The 14 T cell receptor beta chains presented below share a single source sample, sequenced in a study of neurological immune-mediated disorders. TCRdb reprocessed the 5' RACE reads with MiXCR, giving one entry per CDR3 protein. The table shows 57,000 or so distinct CDR3 sequences, with over 10% occurring only once. Sequenced: PBMCs. Receptors originate from a man aged 55 to 69 in good health.

Many counts were recorded for this clonotype. J is TRBJ1-5 and V is TRBV6-5; D is ambiguous. Germline V lookup: CDR1 MNHEY, CDR2 SVGAGI. The CDR3 totals 15 residues. V was clipped by 2 bases and J by 2 bases, with 10 bases between them. CDR3 protein: CASSYRRGGNQPQHF. Written as DNA, the CDR3 is TGTGCCAGCAGTTACCGACGTGGGGGCAATCAGCCCCAGCATTTT.

This clonotype was observed at least ten times. The chain joins TRBV29-1 to TRBJ2-7; possibly TRBD1 for D (6 bases). The CDR3 runs 12 residues. The germline V and J ends were trimmed by 4 bases and 1 base, with 8 bases remaining between them. Germline V gene lookup returns CDR1 SQVTM and CDR2 ANQGSEA. CDR3 sequence reads: CSVATGSYEQYF. CDR3 DNA: TGCAGCGTTGCGACAGGATCCTACGAGCAGTACTTC.

There are many counts of this clonotype. The rearrangement joins TRBV4-2 to TRBJ1-1, with D perhaps TRBD1 (5 bases). This CDR3 has 15 residues. V lost 4 bases and J lost 1, with 13 bases in between. Per the germline V gene, CDR1 is LGHNA and CDR2 is YNFKEQ. The CDR3 sequence is CASSPLGEKNTEAFF. The DNA of the CDR3 is TGTGCCAGCAGCCCGTTGGGGGAAAAGAACACTGAAGCTTTCTTT.

This clonotype has a count of ten or more. This rearrangement joins TRBV12-3 or TRBV12-4 to TRBJ1-3; D uncertain. The CDR3 length is 11 residues. The V end lost 1 base, the J end lost 5 bases, and 0 bases lay between the germline ends. This CDR3 reads CASSLGNTIYF. The CDR3 bases are TGTGCCAGCAGTTTAGGAAACACCATATATTTT.

This clonotype was observed at least ten times. The genes are TRBV27 and TRBJ2-3, with D unresolved. Germline loops: CDR1 MNHEY, CDR2 SMNVEV (reference sequence). The CDR3 spans 15 residues. Trimming took 0 bases from V and 2 from J, leaving 9 bases between them. The CDR3 bases are TGTGCCAGCAGTTTATCGGAGAGGTTCACAGATACGCAGTATTTT. As protein: CASSLSERFTDTQYF.

This clonotype was seen just once. This rearrangement joins TRBV3-1 to TRBJ1-5, with TRBD1 identical over 12 bases. The CDR3 runs 19 residues. Germline lookup yields CDR1 LGHDT and CDR2 YNNKEL (reference sequence). Unmatched junction bases numbered 10, after V lost 4 bases and J lost 0 bases. The CDR3 DNA is TGTGCCAGCAGCCGCGGGACAGGGGGCTCCCTTTATAGCAATCAGCCCCAGCATTTT. Encoded protein: CASSRGTGGSLYSNQPQHF.

This clonotype was found a few times. The V and J genes are TRBV20-1 and TRBJ1-2; D is uncertain. V was shortened by 4 bases and J by 6 bases, with 12 bases between the two germline ends. CDR1 and CDR2 (germline): DFQATT, SNEGSKA (reference sequence). The length of the CDR3 is 12 residues. CDR3 bases: TGCAGTGCTATCCGGGTTGTAGATGGCTACACCTTC. This codes for CSAIRVVDGYTF.

The sample holds many counts of this clonotype. The chain has TRBV3-2 and TRBJ2-7; the D call TRBD1 from the table was never checked on the DNA. TRBV3-2 is a pseudogene. There are 15 residues in the CDR3. As DNA, the CDR3 is TGTGCCAGCAGCCACACCCTGGACAGTCGGTACGAGCAGTACTTC. Translated, it gives CASSHTLDSRYEQYF.

The chain is built from TRBV27 and TRBJ2-1; the D gene could be TRBD1 or TRBD2 (6 bases each). The V and J ends lost 3 bases and 6 bases respectively, with 12 bases between them. CDR1 is MNHEY and CDR2 is SMNVEV in the germline V gene (reference sequence). The CDR3 sequence is 14 residues long. This CDR3 is CASSFRGRLNEQFF. As DNA, the CDR3 is TGTGCCAGCAGTTTTCGGGGGCGCCTCAATGAGCAGTTCTTC.

This clonotype was seen ten or more times. The chain is built from TRBV7-2 and TRBJ2-7; D gene unclear. The CDR3 is 14 residues long. Per germline, CDR1 SGHTA and CDR2 FQGNSA. Trimming took 5 bases from V and 0 from J, leaving 11 bases between them. The CDR3 loop is CASSLTLGSYEQYF. CDR3 coding DNA: TGTGCCAGCAGCCTCACACTGGGCTCCTACGAGCAGTACTTC.

This clonotype was seen many times. The rearrangement uses TRBV12-3 or TRBV12-4 and TRBJ1-1; maybe TRBD1 (6 bases). V lost 3 bases and J lost 0, with 11 bases in between. The CDR3 is 15 amino acids. The CDR3 protein is CASSLVRGLNTEAFF. CDR3 nucleotides: TGTGCCAGCAGTTTGGTCAGGGGATTGAACACTGAAGCTTTCTTT.

The rearrangement joins TRBV7-9 to TRBJ1-1, with 7 bases aligning to TRBD1. The V gene end was trimmed by 5 bases and the J gene end by 7 bases; junction bases not matched to a gene: 4. The CDR3 is made up of 12 amino acids. Germline V lookup: CDR1 SEHNR, CDR2 FQNEAQ (reference sequence). For the CDR3, the DNA is TGTGCCAGCAGCCAACGGGACAGTGAAGCTTTCTTT. This encodes CASSQRDSEAFF.

The sample holds many counts of this clonotype. The chain links TRBV15 to TRBJ2-1; no clear D. Germline CDR1 LNHNV, CDR2 YYDKDF (reference sequence). V dropped 0 bases and J dropped 9 bases, with 12 bases sitting between them. This CDR3 is built from 14 residues. The CDR3 sequence: CATSRDTVSGEQFF. The CDR3 DNA reads as TGTGCCACCAGCAGAGATACCGTTTCGGGTGAGCAGTTCTTC.

This clonotype was picked up many times. The chain joins TRBV7-2 to TRBJ1-5; D gene unclear. Trimming shortened V by 5 bases and J by 2 bases, and 13 bases separated the two germline ends. From germline, CDR1 is SGHTA and CDR2 FQGNSA. CDR3 size: 15 residues. The CDR3 sequence is CASSPGQIGNQPQHF. The CDR3 bases are TGTGCCAGCAGCCCCGGCCAGATCGGCAATCAGCCCCAGCATTTT.